This T cell receptor beta chain originates from a study of T-cell memory formation after mild COVID-19. Study-wide points: Pre-infection memory contained some responding clones, which suggested that cross-reactive memory had joined.

Each CDR3 protein is one row after TCRdb ran MiXCR on the 5' RACE reads. The data hold about 180,000 distinct CDR3 sequences, with 15% to 20% observed a single time. The germline gives CDR1 DFQATT, CDR2 SNEGSKA (reference sequence). The CDR3 totals 14 residues. V trimming: 2 bases; J trimming: 5 bases; junction bases outside the gene matches: 4. This clonotype has a count of ten or more. Its antigen is unknown. Specimen: PBMCs or a T cell subset sorted from them (not recorded which). V usage is TRBV20-1 and J usage is TRBJ2-3; TRBD2 aligns across 10 bases. This clonotype was sampled from an adult woman who had mild COVID-19 (a few samples of this study predate the infection). Cell type and time point are not known. The CDR3 sequence is CSARTSGTRDTQYF. CDR3 bases: TGCAGTGCTAGAACTAGCGGGACCAGAGATACGCAGTATTTT.